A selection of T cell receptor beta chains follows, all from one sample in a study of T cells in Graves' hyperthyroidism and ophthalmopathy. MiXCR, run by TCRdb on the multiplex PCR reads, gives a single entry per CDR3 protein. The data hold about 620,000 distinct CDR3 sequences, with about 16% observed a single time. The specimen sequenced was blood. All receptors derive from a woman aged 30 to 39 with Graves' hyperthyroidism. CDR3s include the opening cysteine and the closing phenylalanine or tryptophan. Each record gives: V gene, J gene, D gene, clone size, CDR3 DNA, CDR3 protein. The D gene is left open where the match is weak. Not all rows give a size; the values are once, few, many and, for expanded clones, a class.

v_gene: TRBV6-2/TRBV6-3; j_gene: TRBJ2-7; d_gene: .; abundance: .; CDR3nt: TGTGCCAGCAGTTACTCTTCCGGGGCTGACTACGAGCAGTACTTC; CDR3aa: CASSYSSGADYEQYF
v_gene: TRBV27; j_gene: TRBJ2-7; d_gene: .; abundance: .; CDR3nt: TGTGCCAGCAGTTTAGGGGGGAATATTGAGCAGTACTTC; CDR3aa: CASSLGGNIEQYF
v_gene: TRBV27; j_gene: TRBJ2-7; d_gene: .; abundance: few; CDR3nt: TGTGCCAGCAGTCGAAGACCCAACTACGAGCAGTACTTC; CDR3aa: CASSRRPNYEQYF
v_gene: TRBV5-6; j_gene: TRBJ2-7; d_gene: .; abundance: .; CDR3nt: TGTGCCAGCAGCTTGAATGGTCGGAAGCAGTACTTC; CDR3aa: CASSLNGRKQYF
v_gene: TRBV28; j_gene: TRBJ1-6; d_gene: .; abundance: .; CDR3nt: TGTGCCAGCCTTCTTCGACAGACCCGCAATTCACCCCTCCACTTT; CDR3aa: CASLLRQTRNSPLHF
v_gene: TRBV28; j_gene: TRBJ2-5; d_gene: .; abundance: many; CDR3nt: TGTGCCAGCAGTCTACAGGACCTACAAGAGACCCAGTACTTC; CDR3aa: CASSLQDLQETQYF
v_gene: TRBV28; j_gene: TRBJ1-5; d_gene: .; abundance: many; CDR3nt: TGTGCCAGCAGTTTCCCGGGAGGGCGGAATCAGCCCCAGCATTTT; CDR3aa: CASSFPGGRNQPQHF
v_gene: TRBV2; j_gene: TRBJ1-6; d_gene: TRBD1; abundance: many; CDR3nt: TGTGCCAGCAGGACAGGGTCTGATTCACCCCTCCACTTT; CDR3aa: CASRTGSDSPLHF
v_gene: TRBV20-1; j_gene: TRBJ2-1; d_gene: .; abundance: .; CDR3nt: TGCAGTGCTAGAGTAAGGGCACTATTCAATGAGCAGTTCTTC; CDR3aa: CSARVRALFNEQFF
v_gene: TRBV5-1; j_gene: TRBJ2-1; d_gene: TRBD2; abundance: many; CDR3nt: TGCGCCAGCAGCCTCAGACTAGCGGGAGTGAGTGAGCAGTTCTTC; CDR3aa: CASSLRLAGVSEQFF
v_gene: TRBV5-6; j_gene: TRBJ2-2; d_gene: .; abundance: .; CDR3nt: TGTGCCAGCAGCTTGGGTCTACCATACATCGGGGAGCTGTTTTTT; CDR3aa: CASSLGLPYIGELFF
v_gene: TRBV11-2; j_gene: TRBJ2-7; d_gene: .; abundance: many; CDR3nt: TGTGCCAGCAGCCGTACAGTGGGGCCTTCCTACGAGCAGTACTTC; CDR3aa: CASSRTVGPSYEQYF
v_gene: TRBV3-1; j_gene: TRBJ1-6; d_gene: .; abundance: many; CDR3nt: TGTGCCAGCAGCCAAGGTTGGCGGGATAATTCACCCCTCCACTTT; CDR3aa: CASSQGWRDNSPLHF
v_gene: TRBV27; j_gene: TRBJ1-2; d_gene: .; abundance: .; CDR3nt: TGTGCCAGCAGAGGGGGAATGAGTACTAACTATGGCTACACCTTC; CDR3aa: CASRGGMSTNYGYTF
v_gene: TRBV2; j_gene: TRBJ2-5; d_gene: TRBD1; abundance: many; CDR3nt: TGTGCCAGCAGTGACGACAGGGGCTGGGAGACCCAGTACTTC; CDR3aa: CASSDDRGWETQYF
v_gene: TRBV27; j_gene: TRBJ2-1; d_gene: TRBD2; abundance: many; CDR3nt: TGTGCCAGCAGTTTATTGGCTAGCGGGGCCAATTACAATGAGCAGTTCTTC; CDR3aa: CASSLLASGANYNEQFF
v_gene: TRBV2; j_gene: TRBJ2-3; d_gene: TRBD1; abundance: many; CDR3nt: TGTGCCAGCAGCGCAGGGACAGACCTCATGAATACGCAGTATTTT; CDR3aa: CASSAGTDLMNTQYF
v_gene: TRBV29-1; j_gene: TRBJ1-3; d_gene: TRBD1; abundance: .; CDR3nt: TGCAGCGTTGAACCGAGGACAGGTCCCTCTGGAAACACCATATATTTT; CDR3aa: CSVEPRTGPSGNTIYF